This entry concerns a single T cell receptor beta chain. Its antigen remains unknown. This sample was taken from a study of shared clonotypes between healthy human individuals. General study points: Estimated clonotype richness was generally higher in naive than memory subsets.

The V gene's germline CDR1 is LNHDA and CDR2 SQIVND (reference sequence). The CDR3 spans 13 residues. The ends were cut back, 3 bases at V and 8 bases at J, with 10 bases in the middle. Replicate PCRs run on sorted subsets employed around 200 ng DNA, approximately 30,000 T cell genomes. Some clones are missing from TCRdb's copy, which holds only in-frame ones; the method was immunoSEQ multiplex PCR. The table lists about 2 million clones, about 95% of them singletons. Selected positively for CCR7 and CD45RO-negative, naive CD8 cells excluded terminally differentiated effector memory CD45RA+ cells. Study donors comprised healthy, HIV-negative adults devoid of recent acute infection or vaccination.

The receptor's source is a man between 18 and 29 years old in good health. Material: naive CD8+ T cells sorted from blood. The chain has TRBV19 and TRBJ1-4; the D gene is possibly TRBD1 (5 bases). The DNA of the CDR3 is TGTGCCAGTAGTATCCGGGGGGAGGAAAAACTGTTTTTT. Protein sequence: CASSIRGEEKLFF.